The 25 T cell receptor beta chains reported below all come from one sample, sequenced in a study of shared clonotypes between healthy human individuals. TCRdb's table, derived via immunoSEQ multiplex PCR, lists solely in-frame clones and lacks some. The table lists some 1,600,000 clones, nearly 99% of them singletons. Material for sequencing was naive CD4+ T cells sorted from blood. Subset given: CD45RA+ positively selected. These receptors all stem from a man aged 25 to 40 in good health.

This chain uses TRBV10-3 with TRBJ1-2; D not resolved. The CDR3 totals 14 residues. Trimming removed 6 bases from V and 8 bases from J, with 19 bases in between. Germline V lookup: CDR1 ENHRY, CDR2 SYGVKD. CDR3 in amino acids: CAIRSSSGSVGYTF. CDR3 coding DNA: TGTGCCATCAGGTCATCGTCAGGCAGCGTAGGCTACACCTTC.

To note about this clone: Different DNA sequences within this sample yield the same CDR3. V usage is TRBV28 and J usage is TRBJ2-1; no firm D call. V dropped 2 bases and J dropped 5 bases, with 4 bases sitting between them. Germline V gene lookup returns CDR1 MDHEN and CDR2 SYDVKM. This CDR3 is built from 12 residues. CDR3 sequence (DNA): TGTGCCAGCAGTTTACTTCACAATGAGCAGTTCTTC. It specifies CASSLLHNEQFF.

The chain has TRBV7-8 and TRBJ1-2; D uncertain. The CDR3 has 14 amino acids. Trimming stripped 6 bases from V and 9 bases from J, with 20 bases between. Germline V gives CDR1 SGHVS, CDR2 FQNEAQ. The CDR3 region has the DNA TGTGCCAGCAGAATAGAGCCCCCCGATGGGAGCTACACCTTC. Its protein product is CASRIEPPDGSYTF.

This rearrangement joins TRBV10-3 to TRBJ2-7; 12 bases match TRBD2. The CDR3 loop spans 15 amino acids. CDR1 is ENHRY, CDR2 SYGVKD, per germline. V was pared by 4 bases and J by 2 bases, with 3 bases of the junction left unmatched. This CDR3 is CAISATSGGPYEQYF. The CDR3, as DNA: TGTGCCATCAGTGCGACTAGCGGGGGACCCTACGAGCAGTACTTC.

This chain connects TRBV13 to TRBJ1-1, with D unresolved. This CDR3 contains 13 residues. V lost 2 bases to trimming and J lost 0 bases, with 4 bases between them. Germline loops: CDR1 PRHDT, CDR2 FYEKMQ (reference sequence). CDR3 loop: CASSLTVNTEAFF. CDR3 sequence (DNA): TGTGCCAGCAGCTTAACAGTGAACACTGAAGCTTTCTTT.

The chain recombines TRBV7-9 with TRBJ2-7; D may be TRBD2 (6 bases). V was pared by 3 bases and J by 2 bases, with 11 bases between. The germline gives CDR1 SEHNR, CDR2 FQNEAQ (reference sequence). The CDR3 has 14 amino acids. The CDR3 DNA is TGTGCCAGCAGCTTGACGGGACTCACCTACGAGCAGTACTTC. This codes for CASSLTGLTYEQYF.

V is TRBV19 and J is TRBJ2-7, with 9 bases fitting TRBD1. The CDR3 is 14 residues long. CDR1 is LNHDA, CDR2 SQIVND, per germline (reference sequence). The junction had 5 bases not matched to a gene; V was cut back by 3 bases and J by 5 bases. Here the CDR3 reads CASSINGQGNEQYF. CDR3 coding DNA: TGTGCCAGTAGTATCAACGGACAGGGGAACGAGCAGTACTTC. The complete variable domain, with remaining parts taken from reference TRBV19 and TRBJ2-7, reads DGGITQSPKYLFRKEGQNVTLSCEQNLNHDAMYWYRQDPGQGLRLIYYSQIVNDFQKGDIAEGYSVSREKKESFPLTVTSAQKNPTAFYLCASSINGQGNEQYFGPGTRLTVT.

The rearrangement uses TRBV19 and TRBJ1-1; D is possibly TRBD1 (5 bases). Germline CDR1 is LNHDA and CDR2 is SQIVND (reference sequence). The CDR3 sequence is 13 residues long. Trimming removed 3 bases from V and 4 bases from J, with 9 bases in between. This chain's CDR3 is CASSMGGTTEAFF. CDR3 DNA: TGTGCCAGTAGTATGGGGGGGACCACTGAAGCTTTCTTT.

This rearrangement joins TRBV29-1 to TRBJ1-4, with TRBD1 matching over 10 bases. The germline V gene encodes CDR1 SQVTM and CDR2 ANQGSEA. This CDR3 comprises 12 residues. Trimming at V came to 7 bases and at J to 7 bases, leaving 3 bases not matched to a gene. CDR3 sequence reads: CSAGTGVEKLFF. The CDR3, as DNA: TGCAGCGCGGGGACAGGGGTTGAAAAACTGTTTTTT.

This chain connects TRBV19 to TRBJ1-2; 9 positions match TRBD1. Germline V gives CDR1 LNHDA, CDR2 SQIVND (reference sequence). J gave up 2 bases and V 5 bases, and 6 bases lay outside the gene matches. This CDR3 is 15 amino acids long. CDR3 region: CASSAGTGRNYGYTF. For the CDR3, the DNA is TGTGCCAGTAGTGCAGGGACAGGGCGGAACTATGGCTACACCTTC.

The sample holds one count of this clone. Other DNA sequences in this specimen translate into the identical CDR3. The chain links TRBV5-1 to TRBJ2-1, with TRBD2 identical over 7 bases. Unmatched junction bases numbered 1, after V lost 0 bases and J lost 4 bases. The germline CDR1 and CDR2 sequences are SGHRS and YFSETQ. The CDR3 loop spans 14 amino acids. The CDR3 coding sequence is TGCGCCAGCAGCTTGGAGGGAGGGTACAATGAGCAGTTCTTC. Protein product: CASSLEGGYNEQFF.

The chain carries TRBV7-9 and TRBJ2-3, with 7 bases identical to TRBD1. The CDR3 is made up of 15 amino acids. J was trimmed by 2 bases and V by 6 bases; bases with no gene match: 8. The germline V gene has CDR1 SEHNR and CDR2 FQNEAQ (reference sequence). The CDR3 loop reads CASRQGGSYTDTQYF. CDR3 sequence (DNA): TGTGCCAGCAGACAAGGGGGCTCGTACACAGATACGCAGTATTTT.

As to this clone: A junction end diverges from the germline sequence, so it may reflect a read error. This chain uses TRBV13 with TRBJ2-7; D uncertain. Germline CDR1 and CDR2: PRHDT and FYEKMQ (reference sequence). The CDR3 spans 13 residues. CDR3 amino acids: CASSLGYSYEQYF. The CDR3 region has the DNA TGTGCCAGCAGTTTAGGGTACTCCTACGAGCAGTACTTC.

This chain joins TRBV18 and TRBJ2-7; 7 positions match TRBD2. The CDR3 runs 13 residues. V trimming: 3 bases; J trimming: 2 bases; junction bases outside the gene matches: 1. Germline assignment: CDR1 KGHSH and CDR2 LQKENI. The CDR3 region has the DNA TGTGCCAGCTCACCGACTAGCACCTACGAGCAGTACTTC. Translated, it gives CASSPTSTYEQYF.

The genes are TRBV9 and TRBJ2-5; TRBD2 aligns across 9 bases. This CDR3 comprises 16 residues. V shed 4 bases, J shed 7 bases, and the junction held 14 bases outside the gene matches. Germline V gene sequence: CDR1 SGDLS, CDR2 YYNGEE. CDR3 sequence reads: CASSPWLAGNEGTQYF. In nucleotides, the CDR3 is TGTGCCAGCAGCCCTTGGCTAGCGGGAAACGAAGGGACCCAGTACTTC. Drawing the rest from reference TRBV9 and TRBJ2-5, the complete variable domain is DSGVTQTPKHLITATGQRVTLRCSPRSGDLSVYWYQQSLDQGLQFLIQYYNGEERAKGNILERFSAQQFPDLHSELNLSSLELGDSALYFCASSPWLAGNEGTQYFGPGTRLLVL.

The chain is built from TRBV30 and TRBJ2-3; D may be TRBD1 (6 bases). V was cut by 4 bases and J by 0 bases, with 11 bases left in between. The CDR3 is made up of 14 amino acids. Germline V gene sequence: CDR1 GTSNPN, CDR2 SVGIG (reference sequence). Here the CDR3 DNA reads TGTGCCTGGAAGGGGGTAACTAGCACAGATACGCAGTATTTT. Amino acid sequence: CAWKGVTSTDTQYF.

The rearrangement joins TRBV2 to TRBJ1-5; the D gene is possibly TRBD1 (5 bases). V gave up 4 bases and J gave up 3 bases, with 7 bases separating them. CDR3 length equals 13 residues. Germline V gene data show CDR1 as SNHLY and CDR2 as FYNNEI. This chain's CDR3 is CASSGGPNQPQHF. For the CDR3, the DNA is TGTGCCAGCAGTGGGGGACCCAATCAGCCCCAGCATTTT. The full variable domain, its missing parts supplied by reference TRBV2 and TRBJ1-5, is EPEVTQTPSHQVTQMGQEVILRCVPISNHLYFYWYRQILGQKVEFLVSFYNNEISEKSEIFDDQFSVERPDGSNFTLKIRSTKLEDSAMYFCASSGGPNQPQHFGDGTRLSIL.

Details on this clone: This may be a read error: a much more frequent sequence differs by one nucleotide. The V gene is TRBV7-3, the J gene TRBJ2-7; 11 bases line up with TRBD1. Germline values: CDR1 SGHTA, CDR2 FQGTGA. The trim removed 6 bases at V and 4 bases at J, leaving 5 bases unmatched. The CDR3 is 14 residues long. Here the CDR3 DNA reads TGTGCCAGCAGTACCGGGACAGGGGGATACGAGCAGTACTTC. Translated: CASSTGTGGYEQYF.

The chain recombines TRBV2 with TRBJ2-7; D might be TRBD1 or TRBD2, each matching 5 bases. V lost 8 bases and J lost 0, with 14 bases in between. CDR1 and CDR2 (germline): SNHLY, FYNNEI. This CDR3 spans 14 amino acids. The CDR3 coding sequence is TGTGCCAGCGGGAGACAGTTAAGCTCCTACGAGCAGTACTTC. Protein sequence: CASGRQLSSYEQYF.

The rearrangement uses TRBV30 and TRBJ1-1; TRBD1 might be the D (5 bases). The V and J ends lost 4 bases and 2 bases respectively, with 14 bases between them. Looked up from germline, CDR1 is GTSNPN and CDR2 is SVGIG (reference sequence). The CDR3 is made up of 14 amino acids. The DNA for the CDR3 is TGTGCCTGGACCAAAAGACAGATTAACACTGAAGCTTTCTTT. Translating it yields CAWTKRQINTEAFF.

Concerning this clone itself: Other DNA sequences in the sample encode the same CDR3. CDR3 sequence reads: CASSLAPGSSYEQYF. In nucleotides, the CDR3 is TGCGCCAGCAGCTTGGCCCCAGGGAGCTCCTACGAGCAGTACTTC. The V call is TRBV5-1, the J call TRBJ2-7; D assignment may be TRBD1 or TRBD2 (5 bases each). CDR3 length: 15 amino acids. Germline V lookup: CDR1 SGHRS, CDR2 YFSETQ. V lost 0 bases to trimming and J lost 0 bases, with 10 bases between them.

The chain has TRBV5-4 and TRBJ1-2; D remains ambiguous. CDR1 is SGHNT and CDR2 is YYREEE in the germline V gene (reference sequence). V was cut by 0 bases and J by 8 bases, with 14 bases left in between. The CDR3 runs 14 residues. The CDR3 spells CASSLVTQEGGYTF. CDR3 coding DNA: TGTGCCAGCAGCTTGGTAACGCAGGAGGGAGGCTACACCTTC. Drawing the rest from reference TRBV5-4 and TRBJ1-2, the complete variable domain is ETGVTQSPTHLIKTRGQQVTLRCSSQSGHNTVSWYQQALGQGPQFIFQYYREEENGRGNFPPRFSGLQFPNYSSELNVNALELDDSALYLCASSLVTQEGGYTFGSGTRLTVV.

This clone was picked up many times. The V and J genes are TRBV2 and TRBJ1-1; 7 positions agree with TRBD1. CDR1 and CDR2 from the germline V gene are SNHLY and FYNNEI. V was pared by 11 bases and J by 0 bases, with 6 bases of the junction left unmatched. This CDR3 spans 13 amino acids. The CDR3 here is CAGKGQMNTEAFF. For the CDR3, the DNA is TGTGCCGGCAAGGGACAGATGAACACTGAAGCTTTCTTT.

The chain uses TRBV7-3 and TRBJ1-1; D unclear. The CDR3 spans 11 residues. The V gene's germline CDR1 is SGHTA and CDR2 FQGTGA. V was trimmed by 10 bases and J by 3 bases, leaving 9 bases between them. In DNA form, the CDR3 reads TGTGCCACGGGAGGGTACACTGAAGCTTTCTTT. It is translated as CATGGYTEAFF.

V and J are TRBV5-3 and TRBJ2-1, with D perhaps TRBD2 (7 bases). TRBV5-3 is given ORF status, its function remaining uncertain. V shed 4 bases and J shed 4 bases, with 18 bases lying between them. CDR3 length equals 16 residues. This CDR3 is CARSPRASGTYNEQFF. CDR3 bases: TGTGCCAGAAGCCCCCGTGCCAGCGGGACATACAATGAGCAGTTCTTC.